These 6 T cell receptor beta chains came from one sample sequenced in a study of T cells in Graves' hyperthyroidism and ophthalmopathy. There were TCR beta CDR3 regions amplified from RNA transcripts. The study used the HTBI primer set for a first-round RT-PCR of the TCR CDR3. TCRdb re-called the multiplex PCR reads through MiXCR, storing one row per CDR3 protein. The repertoire includes about 720,000 distinct CDR3 sequences, 16% of them detected once, and around 8% sits in the top ten. The sample was blood. The receptor source for this set is a man aged 18 to 29 with Graves' hyperthyroidism.

This clonotype was observed a handful of times. The chain combines TRBV6-1 with TRBJ2-1; maybe TRBD1 (5 bases). CDR3 length: 13 residues. The V gene lost 5 bases and the J gene lost 5 bases, with 10 bases spanning the gap. Germline V gene sequence: CDR1 MNHNS, CDR2 SASEGT. CDR3 sequence (DNA): TGTGCCAGCAGTCCCATAGGGGACAATGAGCAGTTCTTC. It yields the protein CASSPIGDNEQFF.

The chain links TRBV7-8 to TRBJ2-1; D gene ambiguous. The CDR3 is 15 residues long. V lost 4 bases and J lost 2, with 12 bases in between. Germline lookup yields CDR1 SGHVS and CDR2 FQNEAQ. DNA for the CDR3: TGTGCCAGCAGCTCCTACCCCCATACCTACAATGAGCAGTTCTTC. This gives the protein CASSSYPHTYNEQFF.

The V and J genes are TRBV29-1 and TRBJ1-1; 9 positions match TRBD1. The trim removed 7 bases at V and 7 bases at J, leaving 10 bases unmatched. CDR3 length equals 13 residues. CDR1 and CDR2 from the germline V gene are SQVTM and ANQGSEA. The CDR3 region has the DNA TGCAGCGGTGGGCGGACAGGGGCGGGTGAAGCTTTCTTT. Its translation: CSGGRTGAGEAFF. Variable domain in full (rest from reference TRBV29-1 and TRBJ1-1): SAVISQKPSRDICQRGTSLTIQCQVDSQVTMMFWYRQQPGQSLTLIATANQGSEATYESGFVIDKFPISRPNLTFSTLTVSNMSPEDSSIYLCSGGRTGAGEAFFGQGTRLTVV.

This clonotype was seen only a few times. The V and J genes are TRBV5-5 and TRBJ2-6; no reliable D call. CDR1 is SGHKS and CDR2 is YYEKEE in the germline V gene (reference sequence). The CDR3 is 17 amino acids. Trimming took 0 bases from V and 0 from J, leaving 10 bases between them. This CDR3 is CASSLADGFSGANVLTF. CDR3 sequence (DNA): TGTGCCAGCAGCTTGGCGGACGGATTCTCTGGGGCCAACGTCCTGACTTTC.

The gene calls are TRBV5-1 and TRBJ2-7; D perhaps matches TRBD1 (6 bases). This CDR3 region has 18 residues. Germline lookup yields CDR1 SGHRS and CDR2 YFSETQ. Trimming pared 0 bases from V and 0 bases from J, leaving 19 bases between. This CDR3 reads CASSLARGQDRSSYEQYF. DNA for the CDR3: TGCGCCAGCAGCTTGGCCCGTGGACAAGACAGGAGCTCCTACGAGCAGTACTTC.

The chain has TRBV20-1 and TRBJ1-2; D is perhaps TRBD1 (6 bases). The CDR3 has 12 amino acids. In germline, CDR1 is DFQATT, CDR2 SNEGSKA (reference sequence). V dropped 7 bases and J dropped 8 bases, with 17 bases sitting between them. Written as DNA, the CDR3 is TGCAGTGTCCTCCAGGGGCCCCGGGGCTACACCTTC. Translation gives CSVLQGPRGYTF.